The present T cell receptor beta chain was sequenced within a study of blood T cell repertoires in COVID-19. In the study overall: The United States, Italy and Spain provided the acute and convalescent COVID-19 samples. Nucleic acid was either cDNA or gDNA, and it came from T cells, B-cell-depleted T cells, or PBMCs.

The V gene lost 1 base and the J gene lost 3 bases, with 7 bases spanning the gap. The germline gives CDR1 LNHDA, CDR2 SQIVND (reference sequence). The CDR3 has 13 residues. In the original processing: The assay estimated nucleated cells by amplifying reference gene primers. Sequencing used immunoSEQ multiplex PCR; TCRdb keeps in-frame clones, though not all of them. V, J and clone size were drawn from that table, and D and trimming were deduced from the DNA. The repertoire holds around 94,000 clones, with over 85% as singletons. During active infection, Seattle patients enrolled and were then monitored through disease.

The specimen sequenced was peripheral blood. This clonotype originated in a woman aged 45-65 years with COVID-19, enrolled during active disease. This chain connects TRBV19 to TRBJ2-7, with D unclear. The chain's CDR3 is CASSIGVNYEQYV. CDR3 nucleotide sequence: TGTGCCAGTAGTATAGGAGTCAACTACGAGCAGTACGTC.